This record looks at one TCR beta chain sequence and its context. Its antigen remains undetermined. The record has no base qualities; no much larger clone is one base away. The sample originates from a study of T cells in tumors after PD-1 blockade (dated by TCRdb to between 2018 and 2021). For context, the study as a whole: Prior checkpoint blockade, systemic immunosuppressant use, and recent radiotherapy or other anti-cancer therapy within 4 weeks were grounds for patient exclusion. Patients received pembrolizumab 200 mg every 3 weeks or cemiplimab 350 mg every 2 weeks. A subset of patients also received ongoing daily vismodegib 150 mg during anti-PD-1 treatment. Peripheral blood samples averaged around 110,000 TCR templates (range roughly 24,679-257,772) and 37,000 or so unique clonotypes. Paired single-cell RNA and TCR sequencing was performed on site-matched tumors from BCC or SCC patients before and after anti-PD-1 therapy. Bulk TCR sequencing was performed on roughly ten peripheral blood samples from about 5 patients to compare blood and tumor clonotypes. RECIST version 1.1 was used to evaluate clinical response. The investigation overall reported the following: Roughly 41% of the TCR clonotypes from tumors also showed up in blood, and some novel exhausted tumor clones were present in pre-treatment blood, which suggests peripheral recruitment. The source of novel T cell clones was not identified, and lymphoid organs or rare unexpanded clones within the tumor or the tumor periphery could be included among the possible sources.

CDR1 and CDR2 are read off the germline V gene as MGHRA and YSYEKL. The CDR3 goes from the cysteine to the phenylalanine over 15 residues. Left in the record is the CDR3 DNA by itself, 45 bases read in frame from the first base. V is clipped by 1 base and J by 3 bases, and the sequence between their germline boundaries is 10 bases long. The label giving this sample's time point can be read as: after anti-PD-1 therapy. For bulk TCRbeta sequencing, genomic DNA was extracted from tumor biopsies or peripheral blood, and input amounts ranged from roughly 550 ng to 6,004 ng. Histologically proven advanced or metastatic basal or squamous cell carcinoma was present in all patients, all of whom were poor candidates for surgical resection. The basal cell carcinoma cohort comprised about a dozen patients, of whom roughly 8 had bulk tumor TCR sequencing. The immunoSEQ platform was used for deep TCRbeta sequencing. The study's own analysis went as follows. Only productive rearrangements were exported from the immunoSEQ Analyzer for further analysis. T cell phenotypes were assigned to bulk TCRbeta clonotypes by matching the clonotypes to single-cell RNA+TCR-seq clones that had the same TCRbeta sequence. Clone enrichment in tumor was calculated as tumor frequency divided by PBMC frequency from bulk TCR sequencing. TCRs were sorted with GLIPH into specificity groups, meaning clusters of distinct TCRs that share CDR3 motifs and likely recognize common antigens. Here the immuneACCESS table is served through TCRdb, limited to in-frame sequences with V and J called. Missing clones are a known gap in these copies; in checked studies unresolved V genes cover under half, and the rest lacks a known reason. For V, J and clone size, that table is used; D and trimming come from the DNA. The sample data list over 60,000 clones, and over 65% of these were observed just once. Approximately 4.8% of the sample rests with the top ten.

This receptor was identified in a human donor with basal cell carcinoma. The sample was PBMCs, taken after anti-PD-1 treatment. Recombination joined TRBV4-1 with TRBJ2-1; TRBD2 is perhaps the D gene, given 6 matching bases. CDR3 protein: CASSQGDSSYNEQFF. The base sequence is TGCGCCAGCAGCCAAGGGGACTCCAGCTACAATGAGCAGTTCTTC.